The rows below give T cell receptor beta chains drawn from one sample of a study of blood T cells in healthy people across ages. MiXCR, applied by TCRdb to the 5' RACE reads, yields one record per CDR3 protein. The repertoire holds roughly 2 million distinct CDR3 sequences, with around half as singletons. What was sequenced was blood. The source is a woman aged 40 to 50 in good health. Each CDR3 is given with its conserved first and last residue. Each record gives: D gene, clone size, V gene, CDR3 length, J gene, CDR3 protein, CDR3 DNA. D genes are given only for firm matches. Expanded clones are given a class, and other clones once, few, many or no size at all.

D gene: -
clone size: few
V gene: TRBV18
CDR3 length: 16
J gene: TRBJ2-6
CDR3 protein: CASSPQGSSGANVLTF
CDR3 DNA: TGTGCCAGCTCACCACAGGGGAGCTCTGGGGCCAACGTCCTGACTTTC

D gene: TRBD1
clone size: few
V gene: TRBV11-1
CDR3 length: 14
J gene: TRBJ1-2
CDR3 protein: CASGLGQGAGGYTF
CDR3 DNA: TGTGCCAGCGGTCTGGGACAGGGGGCAGGTGGCTACACCTTC

D gene: -
clone size: -
V gene: TRBV4-3
CDR3 length: 15
J gene: TRBJ2-3
CDR3 protein: CASSQGSQSTDTQYF
CDR3 DNA: TGCGCCAGCAGCCAAGGGAGCCAGAGCACAGATACGCAGTATTTT

D gene: -
clone size: few
V gene: TRBV9
CDR3 length: 14
J gene: TRBJ1-2
CDR3 protein: CASSVSDRNYGYTF
CDR3 DNA: TGTGCCAGCAGCGTAAGCGACAGGAACTATGGCTACACCTTC

D gene: TRBD1
clone size: -
V gene: TRBV29-1
CDR3 length: 13
J gene: TRBJ2-4
CDR3 protein: CSVETGGKNIQYF
CDR3 DNA: TGCAGCGTTGAAACAGGGGGCAAAAACATTCAGTACTTC

D gene: TRBD2
clone size: -
V gene: TRBV20-1
CDR3 length: 14
J gene: TRBJ2-7
CDR3 protein: CSARSTSGTYEQYF
CDR3 DNA: TGCAGTGCTAGAAGTACTAGCGGCACCTACGAGCAGTACTTC

D gene: -
clone size: few
V gene: TRBV20-1
CDR3 length: 13
J gene: TRBJ1-2
CDR3 protein: CSARADTYYGYTF
CDR3 DNA: TGCAGTGCTAGAGCTGACACATACTATGGCTACACCTTC

D gene: -
clone size: few
V gene: TRBV7-2
CDR3 length: 14
J gene: TRBJ2-5
CDR3 protein: CASSISGPQETQYF
CDR3 DNA: TGTGCCAGCAGCATTAGCGGTCCCCAAGAGACCCAGTACTTC

D gene: -
clone size: -
V gene: TRBV12-5
CDR3 length: 12
J gene: TRBJ1-2
CDR3 protein: CASGLDGRGYTF
CDR3 DNA: TGTGCTAGTGGTTTGGATGGAAGAGGCTACACCTTC

D gene: -
clone size: -
V gene: TRBV6-2/TRBV6-3
CDR3 length: 17
J gene: TRBJ2-3
CDR3 protein: CASSYIGGLESTDTQYF
CDR3 DNA: TGTGCCAGCAGTTACATCGGCGGGCTTGAAAGCACAGATACGCAGTATTTT

D gene: -
clone size: -
V gene: TRBV7-6
CDR3 length: 15
J gene: TRBJ2-5
CDR3 protein: CASSSPTGVEETQYF
CDR3 DNA: TGTGCCAGCAGCTCACCGACAGGAGTAGAAGAGACCCAGTACTTC

D gene: -
clone size: -
V gene: TRBV7-9
CDR3 length: 12
J gene: TRBJ2-5
CDR3 protein: CATVGRLETQYF
CDR3 DNA: TGTGCCACGGTTGGGAGGCTGGAGACCCAGTACTTC

D gene: -
clone size: -
V gene: TRBV6-6
CDR3 length: 13
J gene: TRBJ1-2
CDR3 protein: CASSPRTSTGYTF
CDR3 DNA: TGTGCCAGCAGTCCCCGGACATCGACTGGCTACACCTTC

D gene: TRBD2
clone size: -
V gene: TRBV20-1
CDR3 length: 16
J gene: TRBJ2-5
CDR3 protein: CSATLLLAGAEETQYF
CDR3 DNA: TGCAGTGCCACGTTACTACTAGCGGGGGCCGAAGAGACCCAGTACTTC

D gene: -
clone size: -
V gene: TRBV21-1
CDR3 length: 15
J gene: TRBJ1-6
CDR3 protein: CASPDRDRRNSPLHF
CDR3 DNA: TGTGCCAGCCCCGACCGGGACAGGCGCAATTCACCCCTCCACTTT

D gene: -
clone size: once
V gene: TRBV24-1
CDR3 length: 15
J gene: TRBJ2-4
CDR3 protein: CATSDSGGEGNIQYF
CDR3 DNA: TGTGCCACCAGTGATTCTGGGGGCGAAGGAAACATTCAGTACTTC

D gene: TRBD1
clone size: -
V gene: TRBV12-3/TRBV12-4
CDR3 length: 13
J gene: TRBJ1-2
CDR3 protein: CASSFGRGSGYTF
CDR3 DNA: TGTGCCAGCAGTTTCGGCAGGGGGAGTGGCTACACCTTC

D gene: TRBD1
clone size: -
V gene: TRBV20-1
CDR3 length: 15
J gene: TRBJ1-4
CDR3 protein: CSAKQGAVSNEKLFF
CDR3 DNA: TGCAGTGCAAAACAGGGGGCGGTTTCTAATGAAAAACTGTTTTTT

D gene: -
clone size: few
V gene: TRBV15
CDR3 length: 13
J gene: TRBJ2-5
CDR3 protein: CATSSQNSETQYF
CDR3 DNA: TGTGCCACCAGCAGTCAGAATTCCGAGACCCAGTACTTC

D gene: TRBD1
clone size: -
V gene: TRBV5-6
CDR3 length: 15
J gene: TRBJ2-7
CDR3 protein: CASSRAGTGFDEQYF
CDR3 DNA: TGTGCCAGCAGCCGTGCCGGGACAGGGTTCGACGAGCAGTACTTC

D gene: -
clone size: -
V gene: TRBV6-6
CDR3 length: 16
J gene: TRBJ1-2
CDR3 protein: CASSYGGAEAGKGYTF
CDR3 DNA: TGTGCCAGCAGTTACGGGGGGGCAGAGGCGGGGAAAGGCTACACCTTC

D gene: -
clone size: few
V gene: TRBV4-2
CDR3 length: 18
J gene: TRBJ2-7
CDR3 protein: CASSQVSSGSRDSYEQYF
CDR3 DNA: TGTGCCAGCAGCCAAGTTTCCAGCGGGTCCAGAGATTCCTACGAGCAGTACTTC

D gene: -
clone size: few
V gene: TRBV28
CDR3 length: 14
J gene: TRBJ2-7
CDR3 protein: CASSFGRRTYEQYF
CDR3 DNA: TGTGCCAGCAGTTTTGGTCGGAGGACCTACGAGCAGTACTTC

D gene: -
clone size: -
V gene: TRBV4-3
CDR3 length: 15
J gene: TRBJ2-2
CDR3 protein: CASSQEGLNTGELFF
CDR3 DNA: TGCGCCAGCAGCCAAGAGGGCTTGAACACCGGGGAGCTGTTTTTT

D gene: -
clone size: -
V gene: TRBV20-1
CDR3 length: 14
J gene: TRBJ1-1
CDR3 protein: CSAREGALNTEAFF
CDR3 DNA: TGCAGTGCTAGAGAAGGGGCATTGAACACTGAAGCTTTCTTT

D gene: TRBD2
clone size: few
V gene: TRBV7-2
CDR3 length: 16
J gene: TRBJ2-5
CDR3 protein: CASSRRSGGGEETQYF
CDR3 DNA: TGTGCCAGCAGCCGCCGGTCGGGTGGGGGGGAAGAGACCCAGTACTTC

D gene: TRBD1
clone size: once
V gene: TRBV4-2
CDR3 length: 15
J gene: TRBJ2-7
CDR3 protein: CASSLRTGGVYEQYF
CDR3 DNA: TGTGCCAGCAGCCTCCGGACAGGGGGGGTCTACGAGCAGTACTTC

D gene: TRBD1
clone size: -
V gene: TRBV9
CDR3 length: 16
J gene: TRBJ1-2
CDR3 protein: CASSVAVPGQSYGYTF
CDR3 DNA: TGTGCCAGCAGCGTAGCCGTCCCGGGACAGAGCTATGGCTACACCTTC

D gene: -
clone size: -
V gene: TRBV6-5
CDR3 length: 14
J gene: TRBJ1-1
CDR3 protein: CASSYEGGSGEAFF
CDR3 DNA: TGTGCCAGCAGTTACGAAGGTGGATCTGGGGAAGCTTTCTTT

D gene: TRBD1
clone size: -
V gene: TRBV20-1
CDR3 length: 13
J gene: TRBJ2-4
CDR3 protein: CSATGDTKSIQYF
CDR3 DNA: TGCAGTGCAACAGGGGATACCAAAAGCATTCAGTACTTC

D gene: -
clone size: -
V gene: TRBV12-3/TRBV12-4
CDR3 length: 16
J gene: TRBJ1-5
CDR3 protein: CASSVIQGTYNQPQHF
CDR3 DNA: TGTGCCAGCAGTGTGATTCAGGGAACCTACAATCAGCCCCAGCATTTT

D gene: TRBD2
clone size: -
V gene: TRBV20-1
CDR3 length: 15
J gene: TRBJ2-7
CDR3 protein: CSARTRLAPFYEQYF
CDR3 DNA: TGCAGTGCGAGAACAAGACTAGCGCCTTTCTACGAGCAGTACTTC

D gene: TRBD1
clone size: -
V gene: TRBV6-6
CDR3 length: 14
J gene: TRBJ1-4
CDR3 protein: CASSYNRGREKLFF
CDR3 DNA: TGTGCCAGCAGTTACAACAGGGGTCGTGAAAAACTGTTTTTT

D gene: -
clone size: few
V gene: TRBV7-9
CDR3 length: 14
J gene: TRBJ2-7
CDR3 protein: CASSLITGTYEQYF
CDR3 DNA: TGTGCCAGCAGCTTAATCACGGGGACCTACGAGCAGTACTTC

D gene: TRBD1
clone size: -
V gene: TRBV5-6
CDR3 length: 15
J gene: TRBJ2-5
CDR3 protein: CASSSSGTAKETQYF
CDR3 DNA: TGTGCCAGCAGCTCCTCCGGGACAGCAAAAGAGACCCAGTACTTC

D gene: TRBD1
clone size: few
V gene: TRBV6-5
CDR3 length: 13
J gene: TRBJ1-2
CDR3 protein: CASSGPGQHGYTF
CDR3 DNA: TGTGCCAGCAGCGGACCGGGACAGCATGGCTACACCTTC

D gene: TRBD1
clone size: -
V gene: TRBV15
CDR3 length: 16
J gene: TRBJ2-1
CDR3 protein: CATSRVTGTGHNEQFF
CDR3 DNA: TGTGCCACCAGCAGAGTGACCGGGACAGGTCACAATGAGCAGTTCTTC

D gene: TRBD2
clone size: -
V gene: TRBV14
CDR3 length: 18
J gene: TRBJ2-1
CDR3 protein: CASSHSGGAYAPYNEQFF
CDR3 DNA: TGTGCCAGCAGCCATAGCGGGGGGGCTTACGCCCCCTACAATGAGCAGTTCTTC

D gene: TRBD1
clone size: few
V gene: TRBV13
CDR3 length: 18
J gene: TRBJ2-7
CDR3 protein: CASSLGDNQGDSTYEQYF
CDR3 DNA: TGTGCCAGCAGCTTAGGAGACAACCAGGGGGATTCTACCTACGAGCAGTACTTC